This TCR beta chain was recovered during a study of monozygotic twins with inflammatory bowel disease. TCRdb re-called the 5' RACE reads; one entry per CDR3 protein, DNA not given. The sample table includes 200,000 to 250,000 distinct CDR3 sequences. The CDR3 sequence is 14 residues long. The germline CDR1 and CDR2 sequences are LNHDA and SQIVND (reference sequence). As to this clonotype: Its matching antigen is unknown.

The study's findings and limits: Findings did not support one strong IBD-associated signal or clonotype. IBD patients shared fewer clonotypes with others than healthy twins, especially with disease activity. Inverse Simpson values showed less TCRbeta diversity in IBD patients than in their healthy co-twins.

The chain couples TRBV19 to TRBJ2-4. The sample comprised blood. The receptor was isolated from a human donor with ulcerative colitis or Crohn's disease, or a healthy co-twin of an affected twin (not recorded which). CDR3 sequence reads: CASSHLIAKNIQYF.